The 22 T cell receptor beta chains below come from one sample, sequenced in a study of immune heterogeneity within non-small cell lung tumors. Bulk tumor gDNA, 500 to 700 ng per sample, served as the TCR template. During surgery, several far-apart biopsies were obtained from every primary tumor. Enrolled patients presented with newly diagnosed, previously untreated non-small cell lung cancer and underwent curative surgery. Multiplex PCR (32 V and 13 J primers) was used to amplify the TCR beta CDR3. Each CDR3 protein is one row after TCRdb ran MiXCR on the multiplex PCR reads. The repertoire holds 15,000 to 20,000 distinct CDR3 sequences, with less than 35% as singletons. Input material: lung tumor tissue. The receptors come from a middle-aged man with non-small cell lung cancer.

This clonotype is medium-sized (0.01 to 0.1%) within its sample. V usage is TRBV19 and J usage is TRBJ2-1; D is unclear. V lost 3 bases to trimming and J lost 4 bases, with 4 bases between them. Germline-derived CDR1 and CDR2 are LNHDA and SQIVND (reference sequence). The CDR3 has 12 residues. The CDR3 here is CASSIGYNEQFF. The DNA for the CDR3 is TGTGCCAGTAGTATTGGTTACAATGAGCAGTTCTTC.

This clonotype is labeled as medium-sized. The V call is TRBV5-1, the J call TRBJ2-5, with TRBD2 matching 15 bases. The V segment lost 3 bases and the J segment 4 bases; nucleotides outside the gene matches: 7. Germline CDR1 is SGHRS and CDR2 is YFSETQ. The CDR3 spans 17 residues. This CDR3 is CASSSGGTSGRRETQYF. The CDR3 coding sequence is TGCGCCAGCAGCTCTGGCGGGACTAGCGGGAGGAGAGAGACCCAGTACTTC.

A word on this clonotype: A much larger clone differs by one base, so this may be a read error. The chain has TRBV20-1 and TRBJ2-7; D is possibly TRBD1 (5 bases). The CDR3 has 11 amino acids. Germline V lookup: CDR1 DFQATT, CDR2 SNEGSKA (reference sequence). The CDR3 reads CSVGVSYDQYF. CDR3 in DNA: TGCAGTGTAGGGGTCTCCTACGATCAGTACTTC.

This clonotype is medium-sized. The rearrangement joins TRBV5-5 to TRBJ2-7; 10 nucleotides match TRBD2. This CDR3 contains 16 residues. Germline lookup yields CDR1 SGHKS and CDR2 YYEKEE (reference sequence). J gave up 0 bases and V 0 bases, and 3 bases lay outside the gene matches. CDR3 amino acids: CASSLAPSGSSYEQYF. Written as DNA, the CDR3 is TGTGCCAGCAGCTTGGCCCCTAGCGGGAGCTCCTACGAGCAGTACTTC.

This clonotype was counted at least ten times. This rearrangement joins TRBV27 to TRBJ2-7, with D perhaps matching TRBD1 or TRBD2 (6 bases each). CDR1 and CDR2 from the germline V gene are MNHEY and SMNVEV (reference sequence). Deletions cut 5 bases from V and 1 base from J, with 12 bases between. This CDR3 spans 14 amino acids. CDR3 DNA sequence: TGTGCCAGCAGTAGTAAGGGGGGTTCCTACGAGCAGTACTTC. This encodes CASSSKGGSYEQYF.

This clonotype was recorded at least ten times. The rearrangement uses TRBV5-1 and TRBJ2-6, with a possible D match to TRBD1 (5 bases). Per the germline V gene, CDR1 is SGHRS and CDR2 is YFSETQ. This CDR3 is 15 amino acids long. Trimming took off 6 bases at V and 0 bases at J, with 10 bases between the two ends. The CDR3 nucleotides read TGCGCCAGCATGCAGGGATCCTCTGGGGCCAACGTCCTGACTTTC. As protein: CASMQGSSGANVLTF.

As to this clonotype: A clone one base away is much larger, so this may be a read error. This chain links TRBV12-3 or TRBV12-4 with TRBJ2-2; TRBD1 might be the D (5 bases). CDR3 length: 14 amino acids. V lost 11 bases and J lost 1, with 14 bases in between. The DNA for the CDR3 is TGTGCCTGCACCCCAACAGGGAACACCGGGGAGCTGTTTTTT. This sequence encodes CACTPTGNTGELFF.

On this clonotype: A much more abundant neighbour one base away suggests this may be a read error. The chain carries TRBV4-1 and TRBJ2-7; 9 nucleotides match TRBD2. The germline V gene encodes CDR1 MGHRA and CDR2 YSYEKL. Unmatched junction bases numbered 4, after V lost 2 bases and J lost 5 bases. CDR3 length: 14 amino acids. CDR3 region: CASSQPRLADEQYF. The DNA of the CDR3 is TGCGCCAGCAGCCAACCGCGACTAGCGGACGAGCAGTACTTC.

This clonotype is deemed medium-sized. V usage is TRBV11-3 and J usage is TRBJ2-7; D is perhaps TRBD1 or TRBD2 (6 bases each). V shed 5 bases and J shed 2 bases, with 13 bases lying between them. Germline V gene lookup returns CDR1 SGHNT and CDR2 YENEEA. This CDR3 is built from 14 residues. CDR3 region: CASSNRGVTYEQYF. CDR3 DNA: TGTGCCAGCAGCAATAGGGGGGTTACCTACGAGCAGTACTTC.

The chain links TRBV19 to TRBJ1-5; TRBD1 is a possible D gene (6 bases). The ends were cut back, 4 bases at V and 3 bases at J, with 13 bases in the middle. The CDR3 totals 15 residues. Germline values: CDR1 LNHDA, CDR2 SQIVND (reference sequence). The CDR3 protein is CASSRGGGNNQPQHF. CDR3 nucleotide sequence: TGTGCCAGTAGTAGGGGAGGGGGGAACAATCAGCCCCAGCATTTT.

This clonotype counts as medium-sized. The chain recombines TRBV5-1 with TRBJ1-2; weak D call: TRBD1 (5 bases). Trimming removed 6 bases from V and 0 bases from J, with 18 bases in between. Germline V lookup: CDR1 SGHRS, CDR2 YFSETQ. The CDR3 length is 16 residues. CDR3 nucleotides: TGCGCCAGCAACACTGGCGCGGGGACTGCTAACTATGGCTACACCTTC. Translation: CASNTGAGTANYGYTF.

The chain employs TRBV19 and TRBJ2-6, with 7 positions matching TRBD1. Germline V gives CDR1 LNHDA, CDR2 SQIVND (reference sequence). Trimming took 9 bases from V and 3 from J; bases not matched to a gene: 5. This CDR3 comprises 14 residues. The CDR3 DNA is TGTGCCAGCCGTGACAGGGTTGGGGCCAACGTCCTGACTTTC. It specifies CASRDRVGANVLTF.

A note on this clonotype: Germline is not matched at one junction end, which may reflect a read error. CDR3 sequence (DNA): TGCGCCAGCAGCGCCCTGGCGAGGGGCACTGCAGCTTTCTTT. Protein: CASSALARGTAAFF. The J gene is TRBJ1-1, the V gene TRBV5-1; weak D call: TRBD1 (5 bases). In germline, CDR1 is SGHRS, CDR2 YFSETQ. This CDR3 is built from 14 residues. The variable domain in full, completed from reference TRBV5-1 and TRBJ1-1, reads KAGVTQTPRYLIKTRGQQVTLSCSPISGHRSVSWYQQTPGQGLQFLFEYFSETQRNKGNFPGRFSGRQFSNSRSEMNVSTLELGDSALYLCASSALARGTAAFFGQGTRLTVV.

This clonotype was counted only a few times. The chain combines TRBV3-1 with TRBJ2-3; D might be TRBD1 (5 bases). This CDR3 contains 16 residues. The germline V gene has CDR1 LGHDT and CDR2 YNNKEL (reference sequence). V was shortened by 3 bases and J by 0 bases, with 13 bases between the two germline ends. This CDR3 is CASSQNWGKSTDTQYF. Here the CDR3 DNA reads TGTGCCAGCAGCCAGAACTGGGGCAAAAGCACAGATACGCAGTATTTT.

This clonotype was counted a few times. J is TRBJ2-5 and V is TRBV9; 10 nucleotides line up with TRBD2. V trimming: 4 bases; J trimming: 0 bases; junction bases outside the gene matches: 18. Germline V gives CDR1 SGDLS, CDR2 YYNGEE. The CDR3 extends over 20 amino acids. This CDR3 is CASSRDRRLAGAGDQETQYF. The DNA for the CDR3 is TGTGCCAGCAGCCGGGACAGACGGCTAGCGGGAGCCGGGGACCAAGAGACCCAGTACTTC. Full variable domain (outside the CDR3, taken from reference TRBV9 and TRBJ2-5): DSGVTQTPKHLITATGQRVTLRCSPRSGDLSVYWYQQSLDQGLQFLIQYYNGEERAKGNILERFSAQQFPDLHSELNLSSLELGDSALYFCASSRDRRLAGAGDQETQYFGPGTRLLVL.

The chain employs TRBV5-5 and TRBJ1-4; maybe TRBD1 (6 bases). Germline values: CDR1 SGHKS, CDR2 YYEKEE (reference sequence). Trimming took 0 bases from V and 8 from J, leaving 17 bases between them. The CDR3 sequence is 16 residues long. The CDR3 DNA sequence: TGTGCCAGCAGCTTGGAATATTGGGGGGCAAGGGAAAAACTGTTTTTT. Translated: CASSLEYWGAREKLFF.

This clonotype was counted at least ten times. The V and J genes are TRBV6-1 and TRBJ1-4, with D possibly being TRBD1 (6 bases). V dropped 6 bases and J dropped 11 bases, with 16 bases sitting between them. CDR3 length: 13 amino acids. The germline V gene has CDR1 MNHNS and CDR2 SASEGT. CDR3: CASSKDSRAKLFF. As DNA, the CDR3 is TGTGCCAGCAGCAAGGACAGCAGGGCGAAACTGTTTTTT.

This clonotype ranks as medium-sized. Here the CDR3 DNA reads TGCGCCAGCAGGGACGGCACAGATACGCAGTATTTT. Its translation is CASRDGTDTQYF. This chain uses TRBV10-2 with TRBJ2-3; the D is unclear. The CDR3 is made up of 12 amino acids. Trimming left V 6 bases short and J 1 base short, with 5 bases between. CDR1 is WSHSY and CDR2 is SAAADI in the germline V gene.

The sample holds a few counts of this clonotype. The V gene is TRBV7-3, the J gene TRBJ1-1, with D unclear. V lost 5 bases to trimming and J lost 4 bases, with 14 bases between them. The CDR3 sequence is 14 residues long. Germline V CDR1 and CDR2: SGHTA, FQGTGA. The CDR3 region is CASSPFSTVTEAFF. The DNA for the CDR3 is TGTGCCAGCAGCCCGTTCTCGACGGTCACTGAAGCTTTCTTT. Full variable domain (remainder filled in from reference TRBV7-3 and TRBJ1-1): GAGVSQTPSNKVTEKGKYVELRCDPISGHTALYWYRQSLGQGPEFLIYFQGTGAADDSGLPNDRFFAVRPEGSVSTLKIQRTERGDSAVYLCASSPFSTVTEAFFGQGTRLTVV.

The chain joins TRBV4-1 to TRBJ1-3; no clear D. This CDR3 is built from 15 residues. In germline, CDR1 is MGHRA, CDR2 YSYEKL. V dropped 0 bases and J dropped 0 bases, with 6 bases sitting between them. The CDR3, as DNA: TGCGCCAGCAGCCAAGATGCTGCCTCTGGAAACACCATATATTTT. Protein: CASSQDAASGNTIYF.

As regards this clonotype: A much bigger clone sits one base away, suggesting this may be a read error. J is TRBJ1-5 and V is TRBV2; a weak D match, TRBD1 (5 bases). The CDR3 is 12 residues long. Per the germline V gene, CDR1 is SNHLY and CDR2 is FYNNEI. Trimming took off 6 bases at V and 3 bases at J, with 6 bases between the two ends. The CDR3 DNA reads TGTGCCAGCAGGGGGCACAATCAGCCCCAGCATTTT. This gives the protein CASRGHNQPQHF.

This clonotype rates as medium-sized. This chain connects TRBV20-1 to TRBJ2-3; D not resolved. V shed 6 bases and J shed 1 base, with 11 bases lying between them. The CDR3 covers 13 residues. Germline loops: CDR1 DFQATT, CDR2 SNEGSKA (reference sequence). CDR3 sequence: CSAPRPGTDTQYF. CDR3 nucleotides: TGCAGTGCCCCCAGACCTGGCACAGATACGCAGTATTTT.